The clone carrying this TCR beta chain was counted at least ten times. Stated time point: newly diagnosed GD, antithyroid drugs for less than 3 months. PBMC-derived RNA was used for the TCR library. This entry is derived from a study of regulatory T cells in long-lasting Graves disease. Arm-PCR with iRepertoire HTBI primers amplified the CDR3 regions for these TCR beta libraries. Via MiXCR, TCRdb re-called the multiplex PCR reads, giving one row per CDR3 protein. The repertoire includes hundreds of thousands of distinct CDR3 sequences, about 16% of them detected once, and roughly 18% sits in the top ten. In germline, CDR1 is LGHDT, CDR2 YNNKEL (reference sequence). V shed 4 bases and J shed 1 base, with 7 bases lying between them. The CDR3 loop spans 13 amino acids. This sample was also put to use in a study of T cells in Graves' hyperthyroidism and ophthalmopathy.

The sequence came from a woman in her twenties or thirties with Graves disease. This specimen consisted of peripheral blood mononuclear cells (PBMCs), obtained at new diagnosis, from a patient treated with antithyroid drugs. J is TRBJ1-1 and V is TRBV3-1, with D hard to call. The CDR3 nucleotides are TGTGCCAGCAGCCCGGACTGGAACACTGAAGCTTTCTTT. Translated, it gives CASSPDWNTEAFF.